The entry below gives a single T cell receptor (beta chain) sequence along with its context. This sample is drawn from a study of beta chain features in type 1 diabetes. In the study overall: All samples combined gave roughly 100 million sorted cells for examination.

The germline V gene has CDR1 SGHDN and CDR2 FVKESK. Between the trimmed V and J ends, which lost 0 bases and 7 bases, there was a span of 13 bases. The CDR3 length is 15 residues. The investigators reverse transcribed all of the isolated RNA, so they sequenced expressed TCRB transcripts. The repertoire was sequenced with immunoSEQ multiplex PCR; TCRdb's copy has only in-frame clones and lacks some. The repertoire holds 250,000 or so clones, with approximately 70% as singletons. The rearrangement uses TRBV14 and TRBJ2-1; a weak D match, TRBD1 (6 bases). The receptor was isolated from a man aged 25 to 40 in good health. Sequences were obtained from naive CD4+ T cells from blood. The DNA for the CDR3 is TGTGCCAGCAGCCAAGACAGGGGTCGCGCGAATGAGCAGTTCTTC. Its translation is CASSQDRGRANEQFF.